Shown below are 24 T cell receptor beta chains from a single sample sequenced in a study of tumor-infiltrating lymphocytes in primary liver carcinoma. Blood RNA was derived from unsorted whole blood, and germline DNA was extracted too. Constant-region priming of approximately 500 ng total RNA yielded TCR beta cDNA. ARM-PCR was slightly modified, and three nested multiplex PCR rounds with it gave rise to the TCR beta libraries. Running 9 to 10 cycles apiece, the first two PCR rounds relied on TRBV1-TRBV30 forward primers together with a C-beta reverse primer. TCRdb re-derived calls from the multiplex PCR reads in MiXCR, one entry per CDR3 protein. This table holds hundreds of thousands of distinct CDR3 sequences, 50% to 70% found once. The specimen sequenced was peripheral blood. The origin of the receptors is a man aged 35 to 55 with primary liver carcinoma and hepatitis B virus infection.

About this clonotype: A much larger clone is a single base away; this may be a read error. The conserved phenylalanine or tryptophan normally closing the CDR3 is absent here, so this likely arose from a read error. The chain employs TRBV6-5 and TRBJ2-5; D perhaps matches TRBD1 (6 bases). Germline CDR1 and CDR2: MNHEY and SVGAGI. This CDR3 has 14 residues. V lost 2 bases and J 4 bases, leaving 11 bases between the germline ends. The CDR3 spells CASSYVGAGETQYL. The CDR3 coding sequence is TGTGCCAGCAGTTACGTGGGGGCCGGAGAGACCCAGTACTTA.

With respect to this clonotype: A much larger clone differs by one base, so this may be a read error. The J gene is TRBJ2-7, the V gene TRBV5-4, with a possible D match to TRBD2 (6 bases). Germline V gene sequence: CDR1 SGHNT, CDR2 YYREEE (reference sequence). The V gene lost 0 bases and the J gene lost 8 bases, with 15 bases spanning the gap. CDR3 length equals 14 residues. For the CDR3, the DNA is TGTGCCAGCAGCTTGGAGGGACTGGGAGACAAGCAGTACTTC. This codes for CASSLEGLGDKQYF.

This clonotype has only a few counts. Likely a read error: the CDR3 ends without its conserved phenylalanine or tryptophan. The chain recombines TRBV29-1 with TRBJ2-5, with D perhaps matching TRBD2 (6 bases). Trimming stripped 7 bases from V and 3 bases from J, with 18 bases between. The CDR3 covers 14 residues. Germline CDR1 SQVTM, CDR2 ANQGSEA. The CDR3 DNA is TGCAGCGCCCGGAGGGCTAGAGATAAAGAGACCCAGTACCTC. Encoded protein: CSARRARDKETQYL.

The sample holds many counts of this clonotype. The chain links TRBV29-1 to TRBJ2-1; D tentatively fits TRBD1 or TRBD2 (7 bases each). Trimming removed 6 bases at V and 12 bases at J, with 24 bases between. The CDR3 extends over 14 amino acids. The germline V gene has CDR1 SQVTM and CDR2 ANQGSEA. CDR3 residues: CSVTGVVGRGGQFF. CDR3 sequence (DNA): TGCAGCGTCACAGGGGTGGTTGGGAGGGGGGGGCAGTTCTTC.

The V and J genes are TRBV5-1 and TRBJ2-5; 8 nucleotides line up with TRBD2. The length of the CDR3 is 15 residues. Germline CDR1 reads SGHRS; CDR2 reads YFSETQ. V was pared by 4 bases and J by 4 bases, with 9 bases of the junction left unmatched. CDR3 nucleotide sequence: TGCGCCAGCAGCGTCCAACGGGGGGGGTCAGAGACCCAGTACTTC. Residues: CASSVQRGGSETQYF. The full variable domain, its missing parts supplied by reference TRBV5-1 and TRBJ2-5, is KAGVTQTPRYLIKTRGQQVTLSCSPISGHRSVSWYQQTPGQGLQFLFEYFSETQRNKGNFPGRFSGRQFSNSRSEMNVSTLELGDSALYLCASSVQRGGSETQYFGPGTRLLVL.

Of note for this clonotype: One end of the junction varies from germline; a read error may be responsible. This rearrangement joins TRBV5-4 to TRBJ2-2, with 10 bases fitting TRBD2. The CDR3 is 15 residues long. The germline V gene encodes CDR1 SGHNT and CDR2 YYREEE (reference sequence). The CDR3 sequence: CAGSQKGTSAGELFF. The DNA for the CDR3 is TGTGCCGGCAGCCAAAAAGGGACTAGCGCCGGGGAGCTGTTTTTT. Based on the CDR3 plus reference TRBV5-4 and TRBJ2-2, the full variable domain is ETGVTQSPTHLIKTRGQQVTLRCSSQSGHNTVSWYQQALGQGPQFIFQYYREEENGRGNFPPRFSGLQFPNYSSELNVNALELDDSALYLCAGSQKGTSAGELFFGEGSRLTVL.

About this clonotype itself: A single base separates this from a much larger clone, so it may be a read error. This is likely a read error, given that the CDR3 carries no conserved phenylalanine or tryptophan at its end. The rearrangement links TRBV4-3 to TRBJ1-1; D perhaps matches TRBD1 (5 bases). The CDR3 has 15 residues. V lost 4 bases to trimming and J lost 1 base, with 13 bases between them. Germline assignment: CDR1 LGHNA and CDR2 YSLEER. The CDR3 reads CASSPGPRENTEAFV. The CDR3 bases are TGCGCCAGCAGCCCGGGACCCCGAGAGAACACTGAAGCTTTCGTT.

There are a few counts of this clonotype. Since a much larger clone is just one base distant, this may be a read error. The chain joins TRBV29-1 to TRBJ1-4; D uncertain. CDR3 length equals 11 residues. V was shortened by 7 bases and J by 8 bases, with 11 bases between the two germline ends. Germline values: CDR1 SQVTM, CDR2 ANQGSEA. Here the CDR3 reads CSDTLREKLFF. CDR3 DNA: TGCAGCGATACACTCCGAGAAAAACTGTTTTTT.

The chain links TRBV4-1 to TRBJ1-2; D gene unclear. Trimming shortened V by 0 bases and J by 8 bases, and 16 bases separated the two germline ends. This CDR3 is built from 15 residues. Germline V CDR1 and CDR2: MGHRA, YSYEKL. This CDR3 is CASSQDEEPSFGYTF. The CDR3 nucleotides read TGCGCCAGCAGCCAAGATGAGGAGCCGTCCTTCGGCTACACCTTC.

Comments on this clonotype: A much larger clone differs by one base, so this may be a read error. V usage is TRBV4-3 and J usage is TRBJ2-3, with D possibly matching TRBD1 (5 bases). Trimming cost V 2 bases and J 3 bases, with 12 bases left between them. Germline V CDR1 and CDR2: LGHNA, YSLEER. The CDR3 sequence is 15 residues long. CDR3 residues: CASSQNLTGTDTQYF. CDR3 in DNA: TGCGCCAGCAGCCAAAACCTCACAGGAACAGATACGCAGTATTTT.

The count of this clonotype is one. Germline and junction disagree at one end, which may indicate a read error. V gene TRBV29-1 combines with J gene TRBJ2-2; 8 bases line up with TRBD1. Germline CDR1 reads SQVTM; CDR2 reads ANQGSEA. CDR3 length equals 16 residues. Here the CDR3 reads CSANSGTGTNTGELLF. Written as DNA, the CDR3 is TGCAGCGCCAATTCCGGGACAGGCACGAACACCGGGGAGCTGCTTTTT.

V is TRBV12-3 or TRBV12-4 and J is TRBJ1-1; D gene ambiguous. The V gene lost 11 bases and the J gene lost 5 bases, with 12 bases spanning the gap. The CDR3 runs 11 residues. CDR3 region: CAFVQSTEAFF. DNA of the CDR3: TGTGCCTTCGTGCAATCGACTGAAGCTTTCTTT.

The chain links TRBV12-3 or TRBV12-4 to TRBJ2-7; 7 bases line up with TRBD2. CDR3 size: 14 residues. V shed 8 bases, J shed 6 bases, and the junction held 13 bases outside the gene matches. CDR3 bases: TGTGCCAGCGGAAAACGACTAGCAACTTCCGAGCAGTACTTC. Its protein product is CASGKRLATSEQYF.

As regards this clonotype: A much larger clone differs from this one at a single base, so this may be a read error. A read error is likely, as this CDR3 ends without the conserved phenylalanine or tryptophan. V gene TRBV4-1 combines with J gene TRBJ2-5; D remains ambiguous. CDR3 length equals 15 residues. The germline CDR1 and CDR2 sequences are MGHRA and YSYEKL. The V and J ends lost 0 bases and 1 base respectively, with 9 bases between them. In DNA form, the CDR3 reads TGCGCCAGCAGCCAAGATCGGAAAACCCAAGAGACCCAGTACTTA. Residues: CASSQDRKTQETQYL.

Remarks on this clonotype: The junction shows a germline mismatch at one end, possibly a read error. This rearrangement joins TRBV7-8 to TRBJ2-2, with a tentative D call TRBD2 (6 bases). The CDR3 has 18 amino acids. CDR1 is SGHVS and CDR2 is FQNEAQ in the germline V gene. The CDR3 region has the DNA TGTGCCAGGAGCCGCATGGGGTTCGGGAGAAGCAACACCGGGGAGCTGTTCTTT. It specifies CARSRMGFGRSNTGELFF.

In this sample, this clonotype turned up a few times. J is TRBJ1-1 and V is TRBV5-1, with 7 bases identical to TRBD1. V was pared by 4 bases and J by 4 bases, with 4 bases of the junction left unmatched. The CDR3 covers 13 residues. Germline-derived CDR1 and CDR2 are SGHRS and YFSETQ. The CDR3 DNA reads TGCGCCAGCAGCCCCCAGGGGGGCACTGAAGCTTTCTTT. Translated: CASSPQGGTEAFF.

This clonotype has more than one count but fewer than ten. As DNA, the CDR3 is TGCGCCAGCAGCTCCAAAGGGCCCGGGCGTGAAGCTTTCTTT. This translates into CASSSKGPGREAFF. The chain links TRBV5-1 to TRBJ1-1; D is unresolved. Per germline, CDR1 SGHRS and CDR2 YFSETQ. There are 14 residues in the CDR3. The germline V and J ends were trimmed by 3 bases and 7 bases, with 16 bases remaining between them.

Of note for this clonotype: Possible read error: a much larger clone is one base away. The chain uses TRBV12-3 or TRBV12-4 and TRBJ2-2, with D possibly being TRBD2 (6 bases). The CDR3 runs to 14 residues. The V and J ends lost 10 bases and 1 base respectively, with 13 bases between them. DNA for the CDR3: TGTGCCATCGCAGCGGGTTGGAACACCGGGGAGCTGTTTTTT. Amino acid sequence: CAIAAGWNTGELFF.

This clonotype was counted at least ten times. The chain carries TRBV6-1 and TRBJ1-2; D is unclear. The V gene's germline CDR1 is MNHNS and CDR2 SASEGT. With 7 bases removed from V and 5 bases from J, the gap between germline ends came to 11 bases. CDR3 length: 12 amino acids. CDR3 loop: CASNQQNYGYTF. Here the CDR3 DNA reads TGTGCCAGCAATCAACAAAATTATGGCTACACCTTC.

The chain combines TRBV6-5 with TRBJ1-2; tentative D call: TRBD1 (6 bases). V was shortened by 0 bases and J by 3 bases, with 11 bases between the two germline ends. The CDR3 covers 15 residues. Germline V lookup: CDR1 MNHEY, CDR2 SVGAGI. The CDR3 reads CASSYSRRGDYGYTF. The DNA for the CDR3 is TGTGCCAGCAGTTACTCGAGAAGGGGGGACTATGGCTACACCTTC.

The rearrangement links TRBV5-1 to TRBJ2-5; 8 nucleotides line up with TRBD2. Germline CDR1 SGHRS, CDR2 YFSETQ. CDR3 length: 13 amino acids. Unmatched junction bases numbered 4, after V lost 4 bases and J lost 5 bases. CDR3 region: CASSLTSDETQYF. The CDR3 nucleotides are TGCGCCAGCAGCCTGACTAGCGACGAGACCCAGTACTTC. The variable domain in full, with the rest retrieved from reference TRBV5-1 and TRBJ2-5, is KAGVTQTPRYLIKTRGQQVTLSCSPISGHRSVSWYQQTPGQGLQFLFEYFSETQRNKGNFPGRFSGRQFSNSRSEMNVSTLELGDSALYLCASSLTSDETQYFGPGTRLLVL.

As for this clonotype: A read error may explain this, as a much larger clone is one base away. The chain carries TRBV12-3 or TRBV12-4 and TRBJ2-7; 7 positions agree with TRBD1. CDR3 length equals 15 residues. The CDR3 DNA reads as TGTGTCAGCAGTCCGGACAGGACACAGCGCTACGAGCAGTACTTC. This encodes CVSSPDRTQRYEQYF.

This clonotype has ten or more counts. This sequence joins TRBV4-1 and TRBJ2-5; no clear D. Trimming shortened V by 6 bases and J by 7 bases, and 15 bases separated the two germline ends. CDR3 length: 13 residues. CDR1 is MGHRA, CDR2 YSYEKL, per germline. The CDR3 loop reads CASSKTMDGTQYF. CDR3 DNA sequence: TGCGCCAGCAGTAAAACCATGGATGGGACCCAGTACTTC.

Regarding this clonotype: The final CDR3 position lacks the conserved phenylalanine or tryptophan, pointing to a likely read error. This rearrangement joins TRBV11-1 to TRBJ2-5; 12 bases match TRBD2. The CDR3 loop spans 15 amino acids. CDR1 is SGHAT, CDR2 FQDESV, per germline (reference sequence). J lost 4 bases, V lost 7 bases, and 7 bases had no gene match. CDR3: CASILTGLAGETQYL. The CDR3 bases are TGTGCCAGCATCCTCACGGGACTAGCGGGAGAGACCCAGTACCTC.